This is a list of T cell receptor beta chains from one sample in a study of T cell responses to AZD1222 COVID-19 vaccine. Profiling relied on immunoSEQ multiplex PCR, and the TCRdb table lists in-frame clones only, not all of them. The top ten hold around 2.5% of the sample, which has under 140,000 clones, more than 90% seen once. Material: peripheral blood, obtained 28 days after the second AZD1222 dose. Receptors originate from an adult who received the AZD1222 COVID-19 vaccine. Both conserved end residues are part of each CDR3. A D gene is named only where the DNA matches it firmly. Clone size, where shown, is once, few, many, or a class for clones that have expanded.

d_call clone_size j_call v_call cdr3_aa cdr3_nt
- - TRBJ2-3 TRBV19 CASNWGSRSDTQYF TGTGCCAGTAATTGGGGCAGTCGGTCAGATACGCAGTATTTT
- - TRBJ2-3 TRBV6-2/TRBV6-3 CASSWPMDIFRTDTQYF TGTGCCAGCAGTTGGCCGATGGACATTTTTCGCACAGATACGCAGTATTTT
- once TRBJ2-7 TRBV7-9 CASSLGEYYEQYF TGTGCCAGCAGCTTAGGGGAATACTACGAGCAGTACTTC
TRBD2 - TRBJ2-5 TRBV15 CATSSRLAKETQYF TGTGCCACCAGCAGTCGACTAGCCAAAGAGACCCAGTACTTC
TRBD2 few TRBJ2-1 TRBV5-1 CASSLDGRGGHNEQFF TGCGCCAGCAGCCTGGACGGGCGGGGGGGCCACAATGAGCAGTTCTTC
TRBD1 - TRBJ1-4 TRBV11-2 CASSPTGGYEKLFF TGTGCCAGCAGCCCGACAGGGGGCTATGAAAAACTGTTTTTT
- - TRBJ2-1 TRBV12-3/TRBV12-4 CASTSKRADEQFF TGTGCCAGCACCTCGAAAAGGGCTGACGAGCAGTTCTTC
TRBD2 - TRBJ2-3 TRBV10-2 CASSEPGGRGTDTQYF TGCGCCAGCAGTGAGCCGGGGGGACGTGGCACAGATACGCAGTATTTT
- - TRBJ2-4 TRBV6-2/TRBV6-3 CASSSPDRGLALAKNIQYF TGTGCCAGCAGTTCCCCCGACAGGGGACTAGCTCTAGCCAAAAACATTCAGTACTTC
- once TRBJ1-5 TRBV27 CASSSGGQPQHF TGTGCCAGCAGTTCCGGGGGGCAGCCCCAGCATTTT
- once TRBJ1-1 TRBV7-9 CASSLQLEAFF TGTGCCAGCAGCTTGCAACTCGAAGCTTTCTTT
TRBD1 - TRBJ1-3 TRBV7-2 CASSLDQGASAGNTIYF TGTGCCAGCAGCTTAGATCAGGGGGCGAGCGCTGGAAACACCATATATTTT
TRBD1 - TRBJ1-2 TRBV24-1 CATSGKLGGQGDYGYTF TGTGCCACCAGTGGCAAACTTGGGGGACAGGGGGACTATGGCTACACCTTC
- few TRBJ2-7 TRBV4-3 CASSQVPGNYEQYF TGCGCCAGCAGCCAAGTCCCGGGGAACTACGAGCAGTACTTC
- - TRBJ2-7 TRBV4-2 CASSLLTENYEQYF TGTGCCAGCAGCCTCCTGACAGAAAACTACGAGCAGTACTTC
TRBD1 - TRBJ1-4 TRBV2 CASSEQGAREKLFF TGTGCCAGCAGTGAACAGGGGGCGCGTGAAAAACTGTTTTTT
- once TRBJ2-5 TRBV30 CAWSPRQPKTQYF TGTGCCTGGAGTCCCCGACAGCCTAAGACCCAGTACTTC
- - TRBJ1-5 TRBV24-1 CATSDFSNQPQHF TGTGCCACCAGTGATTTCAGCAATCAGCCCCAGCATTTT
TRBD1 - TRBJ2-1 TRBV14 CASSPGGGLFF TGTGCCAGCAGCCCAGGGGGCGGGCTGTTCTTC
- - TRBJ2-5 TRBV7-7 CASSLQVRETQYF TGTGCTAGCAGCTTACAGGTTCGTGAGACCCAGTACTTC
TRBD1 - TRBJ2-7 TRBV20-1 CSASRTGASYEQYF TGCAGTGCTAGTCGGACAGGGGCCTCCTACGAGCAGTACTTC
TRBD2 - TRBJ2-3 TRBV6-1 CASSDQRGLTDTQYF TGTGCCAGCAGTGACCAGCGGGGTCTCACAGATACGCAGTATTTT
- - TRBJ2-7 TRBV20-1 CSARYGYEQYF TGCAGTGCTAGGTACGGCTACGAGCAGTACTTC
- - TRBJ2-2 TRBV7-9 CASIHQAVGDTGELFF TGTGCCAGCATACACCAGGCGGTGGGAGACACCGGGGAGCTGTTTTTT
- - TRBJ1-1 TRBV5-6 CASSYGGGKWAFF TGTGCCAGCAGCTACGGCGGGGGGAAGTGGGCTTTCTTT
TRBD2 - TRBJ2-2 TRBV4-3 CASSQGLAGITGELFF TGCGCCAGCAGCCAAGGACTAGCGGGGATCACCGGGGAGCTGTTTTTT
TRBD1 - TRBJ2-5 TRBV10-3 CAIRKTGVGETQYF TGTGCCATCAGGAAAACAGGGGTGGGGGAGACCCAGTACTTC
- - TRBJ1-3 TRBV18 CASSLVDLAGVPGNTIYF TGTGCCAGCTCACTCGTGGATTTGGCGGGGGTCCCTGGAAACACCATATATTTT
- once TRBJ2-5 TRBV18 CASSPGGRVQETQYF TGTGCCAGCTCACCAGGGGGACGGGTACAAGAGACCCAGTACTTC
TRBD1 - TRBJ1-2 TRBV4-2 CASSLPRRDRGLAYYPNYGYTF TGTGCCAGCAGCCTTCCACGCCGGGACAGGGGGCTCGCGTATTATCCTAACTATGGCTACACCTTC
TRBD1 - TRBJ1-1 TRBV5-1 CASSLGPGGASEAFF TGCGCCAGCAGCTTGGGGCCAGGGGGCGCTTCTGAAGCTTTCTTT
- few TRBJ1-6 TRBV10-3 CASTGTHDNSPLHF TGTGCCAGCACTGGGACACATGATAATTCACCCCTCCACTTT
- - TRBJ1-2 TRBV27 CASSLGVSYYGYTF TGTGCCAGCAGTTTAGGGGTCTCCTACTATGGCTACACCTTC
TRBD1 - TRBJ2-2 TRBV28 CASDRDTGELFF TGTGCCAGCGACAGGGACACCGGGGAGCTGTTTTTT
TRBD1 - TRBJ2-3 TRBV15 CATSRNPRWTGSTDTQYF TGTGCCACCAGCAGAAACCCCCGATGGACAGGGTCCACAGATACGCAGTATTTT
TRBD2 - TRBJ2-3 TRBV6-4 CASSPTSGGIADTQYF TGTGCCAGCAGTCCTACTAGCGGGGGGATCGCAGATACGCAGTATTTT
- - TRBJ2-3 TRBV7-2 CASSLAKRATDTQYF TGTGCCAGCAGCTTAGCTAAGAGAGCCACAGATACGCAGTATTTT
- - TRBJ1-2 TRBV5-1 CASSLGGTSWGYTF TGCGCCAGCAGCTTGGGGGGGACCAGCTGGGGCTACACCTTC
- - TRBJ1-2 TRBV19 CASSIRGSYGYTF TGTGCCAGTAGTATACGGGGTTCCTATGGCTACACCTTC
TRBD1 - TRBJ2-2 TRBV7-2 CASSLDGTATGELFF TGTGCCAGCAGCTTAGATGGGACAGCCACCGGGGAGCTGTTTTTT
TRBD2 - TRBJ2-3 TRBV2 CASRGLAGARNTQYF TGTGCCAGCAGGGGGCTAGCGGGGGCACGGAATACGCAGTATTTT
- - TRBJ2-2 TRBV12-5 CASGYRVSANTGELFF TGTGCTAGTGGTTATAGAGTGTCGGCGAACACCGGGGAGCTGTTTTTT